Listed below are T cell receptor beta chains from one sample, sequenced in a study of OX40 agonist ivuxolimab in advanced cancers. Clones were sequenced by immunoSEQ multiplex PCR, and TCRdb holds only the in-frame ones, with some missing. Of tens of thousands of clones listed, roughly 88% are singletons. The sequenced sample was CD4+ or CD8+ T cells sorted from blood, obtained in a trial of the OX40 agonist ivuxolimab. The origin of the receptors is an adult with an advanced solid tumor such as melanoma, head and neck, liver or kidney cancer. The CDR3 runs from the conserved cysteine through the conserved F or W.

v_call	j_call	cdr3_aa
TRBV5-5	TRBJ2-4	CASSLRQENIQYF
TRBV19	TRBJ2-3	CASAGLRSSTDTQYF
TRBV5-8	TRBJ1-2	CASSLETARGYTF
TRBV7-2	TRBJ2-1	CASRRGGQGNHNEQFF
TRBV11-2	TRBJ2-5	CASSAVTRDETQYF
TRBV6-5	TRBJ1-1	CASSYSLGNTEAFF
TRBV6-5	TRBJ2-7	CASSEQGGWYEQYF
TRBV6-1	TRBJ2-7	CASTLGQGGVGEQYF
TRBV4-3	TRBJ2-7	CASSQDIGRYYEQYF
TRBV4-2	TRBJ2-5	CASSPRRGPVQETQYF
TRBV28	TRBJ1-3	CASSFGGVGNTIYF
TRBV6-1	TRBJ1-5	CASRSQGTQPQHF
TRBV5-1	TRBJ2-3	CASSFGDRGGTDTQYF
TRBV7-6	TRBJ2-5	CASSPSQETQYF
TRBV4-3	TRBJ1-6	CASSQATERGSPLHF
TRBV19	TRBJ2-2	CASSIDRLAGVAGELFF
TRBV4-3	TRBJ2-3	CASSHLVRLAGAIDTQYF
TRBV19	TRBJ2-1	CASSRGTSGLFHEQFF
TRBV4-2	TRBJ1-3	CASSLGQGALGNTIYF
TRBV19	TRBJ2-2	CASSIRRQVGTGELFF
TRBV7-2	TRBJ2-1	CASSASPGTGGEFF
TRBV28	TRBJ1-2	CASSFGGGRGYTF